The TCR beta chain described here comes from a study of control samples from healthy donors and cancer patients. Method: immunoSEQ multiplex PCR; TCRdb's copy keeps in-frame clones and lacks some. There are 150,000 or so clones in the sample; 80% to 95% occur only once, and around 2.1% lies in the top ten. V lost 5 bases, J lost 2 bases, and 10 bases lay in between. CDR1 and CDR2 (germline): MNHEY, SVGAGI. This CDR3 contains 14 residues. The V call is TRBV6-5, the J call TRBJ1-5, with D perhaps matching TRBD1 (5 bases). The source is a woman aged 45-59 years in good health. The specimen sequenced was blood. CDR3 nucleotides: TGTGCCAGCAGTCTAGGGGCCGGCAATCAGCCCCAGCATTTT. This codes for CASSLGAGNQPQHF.